One sample yielded the 8 T cell receptor beta chains listed below, sequenced in a study of blood T cell repertoires in COVID-19. Here immunoSEQ multiplex PCR was the method, and the copy in TCRdb shows in-frame clones only, minus some. The sample lists some 530,000 clones, 75% to 90% occurring once. Material for sequencing was PBMCs or T cells enriched from blood (not recorded which). The receptors stem from a woman in her sixties or seventies who had recovered from COVID-19.

The chain combines TRBV3-1 (or the pseudogene TRBV3-2) with TRBJ2-2; the match to TRBD1 covers 10 bases. Germline CDR1 LGHDT, CDR2 YNNKEL (reference sequence). J was trimmed by 7 bases and V by 3 bases; bases with no gene match: 5. There are 15 residues in the CDR3. This CDR3 is CASSQGQGRVGELFF. The CDR3 bases are TGTGCCAGCAGCCAGGGACAGGGGAGAGTCGGGGAGCTGTTTTTT.

V usage is TRBV12-5 and J usage is TRBJ1-2; D perhaps matches TRBD1 (6 bases). Per the germline V gene, CDR1 is LGHNT and CDR2 is FRNRAP. This CDR3 contains 19 residues. V was clipped by 0 bases and J by 3 bases, with 23 bases between them. Here the CDR3 reads CASGLVIQGKRALDYGYTF. As DNA, the CDR3 is TGTGCTAGTGGTTTGGTAATTCAGGGGAAAAGGGCCTTGGACTATGGCTACACCTTC.

The chain's CDR3 is CASSLGQSSGNTIYF. The DNA for the CDR3 is TGCGCCAGCAGCTTGGGACAGAGCTCTGGAAACACCATATATTTT. This sequence joins TRBV5-1 and TRBJ1-3; TRBD1 might be the D (5 bases). Trimming removed 0 bases from V and 0 bases from J, with 7 bases in between. There are 15 residues in the CDR3. The germline V gene encodes CDR1 SGHRS and CDR2 YFSETQ. Full variable domain (rest looked up from reference TRBV5-1 and TRBJ1-3): KAGVTQTPRYLIKTRGQQVTLSCSPISGHRSVSWYQQTPGQGLQFLFEYFSETQRNKGNFPGRFSGRQFSNSRSEMNVSTLELGDSALYLCASSLGQSSGNTIYFGEGSWLTVV.

This chain uses TRBV3-1 (or the pseudogene TRBV3-2) with TRBJ1-1; D is possibly TRBD1 (6 bases). The V gene's germline CDR1 is LGHDT and CDR2 YNNKEL (reference sequence). This CDR3 is built from 14 residues. V was trimmed by 2 bases and J by 4 bases, leaving 11 bases between them. CDR3 nucleotides: TGTGCCAGCAGCCAAAACACAGGGTTCACTGAAGCTTTCTTT. This gives the protein CASSQNTGFTEAFF.

This rearrangement joins TRBV2 to TRBJ1-1; 7 positions match TRBD1. Germline V gene data show CDR1 as SNHLY and CDR2 as FYNNEI. The CDR3 length is 15 residues. The V and J ends lost 4 bases and 4 bases, in that order; junction bases with no gene match: 9. For the CDR3, the DNA is TGTGCCAGCAGTGGCACGACAGGGAAGGGCACTGAAGCTTTCTTT. Protein sequence: CASSGTTGKGTEAFF.

The V and J genes are TRBV27 and TRBJ1-2; 9 bases match TRBD1. The CDR3 sequence is 15 residues long. Trimming cost V 0 bases and J 5 bases; bases outside gene matches: 4. The V gene's germline CDR1 is MNHEY and CDR2 SMNVEV (reference sequence). The CDR3, as DNA: TGTGCCAGCAGTTTATCACAGGGGGCGAAGTATGGCTACACCTTC. This codes for CASSLSQGAKYGYTF.

Comments on this clone: At one boundary the junction diverges from the germline segment, which might be a read error. This chain connects TRBV7-6 to TRBJ1-1; 8 bases are shared with TRBD1. The CDR3 totals 15 residues. The V gene's germline CDR1 is SGHVS and CDR2 FNYEAQ. The CDR3 DNA is TGTGCCAGTAGCTCAGGACAGGGATTAAACACTGAAGCTTTCTTT. Translated: CASSSGQGLNTEAFF.

The V gene is TRBV6-5, the J gene TRBJ1-5, with TRBD1 as a possible D gene (6 bases). The CDR3 is 16 residues long. Trimming took off 4 bases at V and 0 bases at J, with 13 bases between the two ends. Germline loops: CDR1 MNHEY, CDR2 SVGAGI. The CDR3 DNA is TGTGCCAGCAGTTCAGGGGTATCCAATAGCAATCAGCCCCAGCATTTT. It is translated as CASSSGVSNSNQPQHF.